This T cell receptor (beta chain) stems from a study of cytomegalovirus exposure and HLA in healthy donors. Some clones are missing from TCRdb's copy, which holds only in-frame ones; the method was immunoSEQ multiplex PCR. The sample contains 130,000 or so clones, 75% to 90% of which appear only once. The CDR3 length is 13 residues. V gave up 5 bases and J gave up 3 bases; unmatched junction bases: 3. CDR1 and CDR2 from the germline V gene are LNHDA and SQIVND (reference sequence). Specimen: PBMCs. This chain joins TRBV19 and TRBJ2-7; 8 positions match TRBD1. This clonotype was sampled from a woman under 30 in good health and CMV-seropositive. CDR3 DNA sequence: TGTGCCAGTAGTGCGGGACAGGACTACGAGCAGTACTTC. The encoded protein is CASSAGQDYEQYF.